Reported below is one T cell receptor beta chain. The V end was cut by 0 bases, the J end by 14 bases, with 20 bases between. Germline V gene sequence: CDR1 SGHDN, CDR2 FVKESK. This CDR3 contains 15 residues. Either two negative PCRs, clearance, or symptom resolution qualified Cohort 3 donors as recovered. These data come from a study of blood T cell repertoires in COVID-19. Looking at the study overall: Donors in the United States, Italy and Spain gave samples during acute or convalescent COVID-19.

In the original workflow: Amplified reference gene primers provided the basis for estimating nucleated cell counts. The repertoire was sequenced with immunoSEQ multiplex PCR; TCRdb's copy has only in-frame clones and lacks some. The DNA gave D and trimming, while V, J and clone size come from that table. The sample records 400,000 to 450,000 clones, approximately 92% being singletons. The receptor was derived from a man aged 25 to 45 who had recovered from COVID-19. J is TRBJ2-1 and V is TRBV14; tentative D call: TRBD1 (5 bases). Material for sequencing was PBMCs or T cells enriched from blood (not recorded which). CDR3 sequence: CASSQDSSRLRAEFF. As DNA, the CDR3 is TGTGCCAGCAGCCAAGATTCATCAAGGCTCAGGGCGGAGTTCTTC.